This is a list of T cell receptor beta chains from one sample in a study of metastatic and nonmetastatic thyroid tumors. MiXCR reprocessed the PCR reads for TCRdb. The sample contains about 31,000 clones, roughly 20% of which appear only once. The specimen was blood. These TCRs come from a female donor with papillary thyroid cancer or a benign thyroid nodule (not recorded which). Some clones in this sample may be carry-over from other donors' samples. Each CDR3 is given with its conserved first and last residue. The order of the fields is D gene, CDR3 length, V gene, CDR3 protein. A D gene is named only where the DNA matches it firmly.

. 14 TRBV2 CASSFQQSSYEQYF
TRBD1 18 TRBV28 CASSLLRPGQGADYGYTF
TRBD1 15 TRBV28 CASNTDRVLQETQYF
. 14 TRBV6-5 CASSLQEAVGGYTF
. 12 TRBV3-1 CASSETEYEQYF
. 14 TRBV11-2 CASRIFSGNTEAFF
. 13 TRBV24-1 CATSDFKGDEQFF
. 15 TRBV6-1 CASSEFGPRNTEAFF
. 14 TRBV7-9 CASRSTANTGELFF
TRBD1 16 TRBV6-6 CASSYIRGRSNQPQHF
TRBD1 17 TRBV11-2 CASSQLSSGTGYNEQFF
TRBD2 17 TRBV28 CASSLVLAGGAGDTQYF
. 13 TRBV7-9 CASIESGGNTIYF
. 18 TRBV6-6 CASSLRGVWGADTGELFF
. 14 TRBV6-1 CASSPTGGNQPQHF
. 13 TRBV27 CASSLGGTGAQHF
TRBD2 16 TRBV7-9 CVSIPGSGTAYNEQFF
. 12 TRBV2 CASQLGGETQYF
TRBD1 14 TRBV13 CASSAGTADQPQHF
. 15 TRBV10-1 CASSVTVTRTDTQYF
TRBD1 14 TRBV7-3 CASSLGQQNYGYTF
TRBD2 16 TRBV4-1 CASSHRWTSGEGEQFF
. 14 TRBV6-1 CASSSDPGTDTQYF
TRBD1 12 TRBV19 CASRTGDYGYTF
. 16 TRBV5-6 CASSFTPEPNTGELFF
TRBD1 14 TRBV5-1 CASRRQGGNEKLFF
TRBD1 16 TRBV3-1 CASSQEATGGTNIQYF
TRBD2 13 TRBV10-2 CASSAGGRVEQFF
. 15 TRBV18 CASSPPTGTNEKLFF
TRBD1 16 TRBV5-1 CASSLAVGTGGEKLFF
. 14 TRBV19 CATVYGGGDDTQYF
. 11 TRBV2 CASSQSDEQFF
. 16 TRBV6-1 CASRLLGRVGLFEQYF
. 14 TRBV6-1 CASSPGHYNYVYTF
TRBD1 14 TRBV29-1 CSASRDSDTYEQYF
. 12 TRBV7-9 CASSFDAGELFF
. 12 TRBV27 CASSLVGSEKYF
TRBD2 16 TRBV24-1 CATSDRTSGGFGELFF
. 13 TRBV20-1 CSARVQFRETQYF
. 14 TRBV6-6 CASSSGNPGNTIYF
. 16 TRBV6-1 CASSSRGAWVDSPLHF
TRBD2 15 TRBV7-2 CASSSSSGRHNEQFF
. 15 TRBV7-3 CASSLFGGSNQPQHF
TRBD1 15 TRBV10-1 CASSESGTGGFEQYF
TRBD2 16 TRBV4-2 CASSPTTGTRSHEQYF
. 12 TRBV19 CASSIDQGEAFF
TRBD1 15 TRBV7-9 CAGYMTGINTGELFF
TRBD2 13 TRBV19 CASSMRGSGEQYF